Detailed here is one TCR beta chain. Its cognate antigen has yet to be identified. Base qualities are missing; no much larger clone stands one base away. Collaborating institutions collected whole blood in K2EDTA tubes following their own protocols. For TCRbeta analysis, collaborators shipped samples in one of three forms: frozen whole blood, isolated PBMCs, or DNA extracted from either of those sample types. V gives up 6 bases and J gives up 2 bases, and the segment between their germline ends measures 13 bases. The CDR3, from cysteine to phenylalanine, totals 15 residues. CDR3 DNA only is kept here, 45 bases in frame from base 1. CDR1 and CDR2 (MDHEN, SYDVKM) derive from the germline V gene. These data are taken from a study of blood T cell repertoires in COVID-19 (TCRdb year 2020). Looking at the study overall: Samples covering the acute and convalescent phases of COVID-19 were provided by collaborators in the United States, Italy and Spain. The prospective study material was composed of cDNA or gDNA derived from T cells, B-cell-depleted T cells, or PBMCs. The dataset comprised deeply sampled blood TCRbeta repertoires from subjects exposed to, actively infected with, or recovered from COVID-19. The repertoires were released in a freely available public database intended as a resource for research on the immune response to SARS-CoV-2. Samples came from the ongoing ImmuneRACE study (first 160 participants) plus 1,254 subjects from 6 global collaborators. Sample metadata almost always included a de-identified subject ID, COVID-19 status, age in years and sex. Where HLA class I and class II types were available, the types were taken from metadata supplied by the sample provider, not from assay-based typing.

The immunoSEQ Assay, a bias-controlled multiplex PCR, was used to amplify TCRbeta CDR3 regions from genomic DNA. In the authors' own workflow: The number of nucleated cells in each sample was estimated from the amplification of reference gene primers within the assay. Sequence reads were collapsed and filtered to measure the absolute abundance of every unique TCRbeta CDR3 rearrangement. For each sample, productive Simpson clonality was calculated as the square root of Simpson's diversity index across productive rearrangements. TCRdb took this table from immuneACCESS and kept in-frame rearrangements with V and J called. Such tables lack part of the clones; where checked against another copy, unresolved V genes explain under half of the gap, and the rest is unexplained. The D gene and trimming were derived from the DNA, and the V and J assignments and clone size from that table. The sample includes around 130,000 clones, with around 85% observed a single time. Around 4% of the sample lies in the top ten.

Study-wide findings and limitations: The quantity of clinical and demographic metadata differed by source and by participant and was supplied without curation.

Here the chain combines TRBV28 and TRBJ2-2; the D region possibly corresponds to TRBD1 (5 bases align). The material sequenced was peripheral blood. The TCR originated in a human donor in a cohort sampled during active COVID-19. The CDR3 reads as follows: CASSSQGRNTGELFF. The nucleotide sequence reads as follows: TGTGCCAGCAGCTCTCAGGGTCGAAACACCGGGGAGCTGTTTTTT.